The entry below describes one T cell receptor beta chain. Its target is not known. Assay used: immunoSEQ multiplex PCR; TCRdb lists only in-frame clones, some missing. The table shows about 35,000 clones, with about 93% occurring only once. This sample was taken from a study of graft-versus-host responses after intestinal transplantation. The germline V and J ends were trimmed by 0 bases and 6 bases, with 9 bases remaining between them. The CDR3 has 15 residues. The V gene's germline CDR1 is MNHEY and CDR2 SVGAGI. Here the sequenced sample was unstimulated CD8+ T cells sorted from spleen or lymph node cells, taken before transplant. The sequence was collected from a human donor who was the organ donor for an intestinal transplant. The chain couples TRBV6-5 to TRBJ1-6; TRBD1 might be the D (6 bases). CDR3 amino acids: CASSYSTGLNSPLHF. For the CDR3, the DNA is TGTGCCAGCAGTTACTCAACAGGGCTTAATTCACCCCTCCACTTT.